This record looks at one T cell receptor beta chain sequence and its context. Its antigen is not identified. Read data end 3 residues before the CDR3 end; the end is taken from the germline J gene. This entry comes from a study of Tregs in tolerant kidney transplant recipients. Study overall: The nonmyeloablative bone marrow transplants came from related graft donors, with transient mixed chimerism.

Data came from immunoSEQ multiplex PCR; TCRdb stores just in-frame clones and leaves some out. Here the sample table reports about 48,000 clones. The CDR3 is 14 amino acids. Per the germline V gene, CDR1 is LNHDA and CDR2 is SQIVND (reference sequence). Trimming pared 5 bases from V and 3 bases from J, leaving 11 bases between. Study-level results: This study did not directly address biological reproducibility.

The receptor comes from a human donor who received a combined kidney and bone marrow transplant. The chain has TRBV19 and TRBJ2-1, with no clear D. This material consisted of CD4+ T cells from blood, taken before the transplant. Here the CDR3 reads CASSLPPSYNEQFF. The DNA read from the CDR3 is TGTGCCAGTAGTCTCCCCCCCAGCTACAATGAG.